This paragraph reports one T cell receptor beta chain. Its target is unknown. Unique molecular identifiers were added to individual cDNA molecules. Via MiXCR, TCRdb re-called the 5' RACE reads, giving one row per CDR3 protein. This sample has about 48,000 distinct CDR3 sequences; more than 4.5% occur once, and the top ten carry 5.4%. This CDR3 is built from 13 residues. Trimming pared 9 bases from V and 5 bases from J, leaving 17 bases between. The germline CDR1 and CDR2 sequences are MDHEN and SYDVKM. This entry is derived from a study of early T cells in non-severe SARS-CoV-2 infection. Study summary: The study sequenced bulk RNA from unsorted whole blood, with chains unpaired.

Study-wide results and limits: Private and CD4 specificities were missed by VDJdb matching, which favored anti-spike CD8 responses.

This chain links TRBV28 with TRBJ2-7; tentative D call: TRBD2 (6 bases). This sequence was found in an adult who was a healthcare worker with PCR-confirmed SARS-CoV-2 infection or an uninfected control (not recorded which). This specimen was whole blood, taken at baseline. The CDR3 region has the DNA TGTGCCAGTGGAGGGTTAACCGGGGACGAGCAGTACTTC. This translates into CASGGLTGDEQYF.